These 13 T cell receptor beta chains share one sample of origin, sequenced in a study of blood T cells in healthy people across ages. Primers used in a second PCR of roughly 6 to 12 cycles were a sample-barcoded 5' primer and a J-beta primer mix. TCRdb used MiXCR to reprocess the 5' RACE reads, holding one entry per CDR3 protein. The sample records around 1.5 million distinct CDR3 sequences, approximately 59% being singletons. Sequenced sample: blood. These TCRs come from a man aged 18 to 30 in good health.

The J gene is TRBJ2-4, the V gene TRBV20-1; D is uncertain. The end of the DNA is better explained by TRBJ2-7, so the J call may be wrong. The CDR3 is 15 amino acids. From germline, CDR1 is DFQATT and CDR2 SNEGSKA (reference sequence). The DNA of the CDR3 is TGCAGTGCTAGAGATATATCGGAACCAACCTACGAGCAGTACTTC. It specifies CSARDISEPTYEQYF.

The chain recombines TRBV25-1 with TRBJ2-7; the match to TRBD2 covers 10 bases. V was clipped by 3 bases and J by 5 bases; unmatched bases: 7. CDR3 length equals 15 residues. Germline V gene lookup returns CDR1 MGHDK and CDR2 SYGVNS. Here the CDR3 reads CASSDSPSGRNEQYF. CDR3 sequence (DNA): TGTGCCAGCAGTGATTCCCCTAGCGGGAGAAACGAGCAGTACTTC.

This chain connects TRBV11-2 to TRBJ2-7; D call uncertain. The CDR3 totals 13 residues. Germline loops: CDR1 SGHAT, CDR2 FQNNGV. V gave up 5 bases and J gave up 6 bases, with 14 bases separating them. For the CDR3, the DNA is TGTGCCAGCAGCGTAGTACAGATCCCCGAGCAGTACTTC. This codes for CASSVVQIPEQYF.

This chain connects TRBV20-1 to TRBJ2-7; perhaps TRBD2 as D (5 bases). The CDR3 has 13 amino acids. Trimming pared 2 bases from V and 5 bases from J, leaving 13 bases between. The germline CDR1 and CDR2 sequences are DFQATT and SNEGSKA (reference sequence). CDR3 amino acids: CSARHVSGHEQYF. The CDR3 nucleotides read TGCAGTGCTAGACACGTCAGCGGTCACGAGCAGTACTTC.

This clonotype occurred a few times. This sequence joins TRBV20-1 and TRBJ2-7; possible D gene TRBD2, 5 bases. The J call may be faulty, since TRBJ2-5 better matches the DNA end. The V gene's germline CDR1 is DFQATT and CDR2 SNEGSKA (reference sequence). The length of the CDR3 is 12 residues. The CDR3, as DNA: TGCAGTGCTAGGCGGGTGGATGAGACCCAGTACTTC. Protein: CSARRVDETQYF.

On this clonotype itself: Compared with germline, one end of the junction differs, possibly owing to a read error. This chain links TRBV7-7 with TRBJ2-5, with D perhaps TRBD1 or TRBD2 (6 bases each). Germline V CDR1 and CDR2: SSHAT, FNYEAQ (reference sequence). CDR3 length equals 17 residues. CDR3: CASSLAEGPRGEETQYF. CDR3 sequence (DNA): TGTGCTAGCAGCTTAGCGGAAGGACCTAGGGGGGAAGAGACCCAGTACTTC.

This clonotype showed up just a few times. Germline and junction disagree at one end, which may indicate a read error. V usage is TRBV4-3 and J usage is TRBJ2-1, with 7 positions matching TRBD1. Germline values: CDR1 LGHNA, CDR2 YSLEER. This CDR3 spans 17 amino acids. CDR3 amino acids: CASSQEWGQTLGNEQFF. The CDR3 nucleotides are TGCGCCAGTAGCCAAGAATGGGGACAGACTTTAGGCAATGAGCAGTTCTTC.

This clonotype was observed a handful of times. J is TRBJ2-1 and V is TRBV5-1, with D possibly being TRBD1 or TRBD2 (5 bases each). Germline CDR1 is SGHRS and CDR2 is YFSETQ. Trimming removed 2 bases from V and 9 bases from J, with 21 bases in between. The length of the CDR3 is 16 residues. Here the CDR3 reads CASSFYELGTSGEQFF. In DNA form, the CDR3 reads TGCGCCAGCAGCTTTTACGAACTGGGGACGAGCGGTGAGCAGTTCTTC.

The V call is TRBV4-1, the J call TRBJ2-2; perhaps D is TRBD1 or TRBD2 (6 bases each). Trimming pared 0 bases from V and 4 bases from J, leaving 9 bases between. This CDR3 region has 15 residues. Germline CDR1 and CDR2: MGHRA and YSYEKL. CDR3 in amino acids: CASSQDRGPTGELFF. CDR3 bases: TGCGCCAGCAGCCAAGACCGGGGGCCCACCGGGGAGCTGTTTTTT.

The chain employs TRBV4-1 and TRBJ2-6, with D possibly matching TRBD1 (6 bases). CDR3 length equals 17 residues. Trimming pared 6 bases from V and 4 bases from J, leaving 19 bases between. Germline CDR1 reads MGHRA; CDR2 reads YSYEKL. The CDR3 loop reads CASSTTTGKRGANVLTF. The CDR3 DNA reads TGCGCCAGCAGTACTACAACAGGGAAGCGAGGGGCCAACGTCCTGACTTTC.

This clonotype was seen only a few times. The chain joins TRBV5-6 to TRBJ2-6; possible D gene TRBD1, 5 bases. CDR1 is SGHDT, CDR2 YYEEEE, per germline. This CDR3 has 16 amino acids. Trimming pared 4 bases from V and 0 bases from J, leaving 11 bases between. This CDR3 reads CASSPDRTSGANVLTF. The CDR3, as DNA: TGTGCCAGCAGCCCAGACAGAACCTCTGGGGCCAACGTCCTGACTTTC.

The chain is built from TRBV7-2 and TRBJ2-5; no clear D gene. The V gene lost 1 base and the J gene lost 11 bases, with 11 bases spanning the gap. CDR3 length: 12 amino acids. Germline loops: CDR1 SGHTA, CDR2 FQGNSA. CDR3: CASSLDPNEQYF. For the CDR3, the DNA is TGTGCCAGCAGCTTAGACCCCAATGAGCAGTACTTC.

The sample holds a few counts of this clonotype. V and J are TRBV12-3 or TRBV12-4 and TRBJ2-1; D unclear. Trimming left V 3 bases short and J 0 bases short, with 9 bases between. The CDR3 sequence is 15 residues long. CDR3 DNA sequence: TGTGCCAGCAGTTTTCCGAGAAGCTCCTACAATGAGCAGTTCTTC. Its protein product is CASSFPRSSYNEQFF.